The sequence of this T cell receptor beta chain was determined in a study of blood T cell repertoires in COVID-19. Turning to the study itself: There were acute and convalescent COVID-19 samples, and they came from the United States, Italy and Spain.

How the authors handled the data: The authors estimated nucleated cell counts from reference gene primer amplification. Produced via immunoSEQ multiplex PCR; TCRdb's table is partial and in-frame only. V and J calls plus clone size are reproduced from that table; the DNA served to infer D and trimming. The sample lists around 300,000 clones; roughly 86% were seen once. Trimming at V came to 6 bases and at J to 6 bases, leaving 5 bases not matched to a gene. CDR3 length: 13 residues. The germline V gene has CDR1 MGHDK and CDR2 SYGVNS. Sequencing was done on a sample of peripheral blood. This TCR was sampled from a woman in her 30s who had recovered from COVID-19. The chain employs TRBV25-1 and TRBJ1-3; 7 bases are a match to TRBD1. The DNA for the CDR3 is TGTGCCAGCAGGCCGGAGGGGGCAAACACCATATATTTT. This translates into CASRPEGANTIYF.